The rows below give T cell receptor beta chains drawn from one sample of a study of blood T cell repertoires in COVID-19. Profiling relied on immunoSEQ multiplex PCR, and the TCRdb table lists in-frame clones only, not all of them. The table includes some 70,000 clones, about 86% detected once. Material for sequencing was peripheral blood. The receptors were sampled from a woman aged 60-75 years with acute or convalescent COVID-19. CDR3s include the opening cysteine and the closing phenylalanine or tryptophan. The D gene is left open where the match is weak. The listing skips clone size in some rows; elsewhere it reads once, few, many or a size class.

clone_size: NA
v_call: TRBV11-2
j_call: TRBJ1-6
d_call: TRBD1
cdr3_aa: CASSSRGELGNSPLHF
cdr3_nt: TGTGCCAGCAGCTCCAGGGGGGAACTGGGTAATTCACCCCTCCACTTT

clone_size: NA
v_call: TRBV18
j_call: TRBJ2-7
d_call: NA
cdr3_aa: CASSAQRARNVGSYEQYF
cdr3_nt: TGTGCCAGCTCAGCCCAGCGGGCTAGGAACGTAGGATCCTACGAGCAGTACTTC

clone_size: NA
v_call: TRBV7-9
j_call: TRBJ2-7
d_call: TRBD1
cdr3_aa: CASSSGQGRSEQYF
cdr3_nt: TGTGCCAGCAGCTCCGGACAGGGCAGGTCCGAGCAGTACTTC

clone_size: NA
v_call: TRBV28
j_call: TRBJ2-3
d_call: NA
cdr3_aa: CASSLLGGAGTDTQYF
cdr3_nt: TGTGCCAGCAGTTTATTAGGGGGGGCCGGCACAGATACGCAGTATTTT

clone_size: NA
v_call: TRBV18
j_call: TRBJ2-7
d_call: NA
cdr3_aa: CASSPLKETYEQYF
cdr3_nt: TGTGCCAGCTCACCCCTCAAGGAGACCTACGAGCAGTACTTC

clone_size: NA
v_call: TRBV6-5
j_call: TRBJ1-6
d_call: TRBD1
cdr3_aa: CASTSTGDSPLHF
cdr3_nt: TGTGCCAGCACCTCTACAGGGGATTCACCCCTCCACTTT

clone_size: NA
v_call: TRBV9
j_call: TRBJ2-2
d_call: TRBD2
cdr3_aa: CASSVISGTSGSPGELFF
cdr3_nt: TGTGCCAGCAGCGTTATATCCGGGACTAGCGGGAGTCCCGGGGAGCTGTTTTTT

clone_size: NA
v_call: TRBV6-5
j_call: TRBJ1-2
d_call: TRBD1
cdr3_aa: CASSPGTGIGYTF
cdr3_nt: TGTGCCAGCAGCCCCGGGACAGGTATTGGCTACACCTTC

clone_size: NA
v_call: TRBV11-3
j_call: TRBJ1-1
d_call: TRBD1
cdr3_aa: CASSLDRGTEAFF
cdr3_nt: TGTGCCAGCAGCTTGGACAGGGGTACTGAAGCTTTCTTT

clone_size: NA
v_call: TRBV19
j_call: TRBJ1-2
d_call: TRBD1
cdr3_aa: CASRRLDRGHIYGYTF
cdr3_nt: TGTGCCAGTAGGCGACTCGACAGGGGGCATATCTATGGCTACACCTTC

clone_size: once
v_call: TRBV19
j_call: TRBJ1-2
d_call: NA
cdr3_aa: CASSIWEGRNYGYTF
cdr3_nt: TGTGCCAGTAGTATCTGGGAGGGGAGGAACTATGGCTACACCTTC

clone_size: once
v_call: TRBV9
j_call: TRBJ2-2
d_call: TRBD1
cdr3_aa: CASSIGQGDTGELFF
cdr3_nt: TGTGCCAGCAGCATCGGACAGGGGGACACCGGGGAGCTGTTTTTT

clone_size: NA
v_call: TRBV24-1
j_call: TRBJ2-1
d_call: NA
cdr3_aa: CATSRGSREQFF
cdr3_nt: TGTGCCACCAGTCGGGGGTCGCGGGAGCAGTTCTTC

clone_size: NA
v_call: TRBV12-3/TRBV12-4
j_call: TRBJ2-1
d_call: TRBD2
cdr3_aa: CASKQSGRAQFF
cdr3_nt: TGTGCCAGCAAGCAAAGCGGGAGGGCGCAGTTCTTC

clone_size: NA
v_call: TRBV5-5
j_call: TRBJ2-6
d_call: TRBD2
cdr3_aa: CASSYAGGSGANVLTF
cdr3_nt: TGTGCCAGCAGCTACGCGGGAGGATCTGGGGCCAACGTCCTGACTTTC

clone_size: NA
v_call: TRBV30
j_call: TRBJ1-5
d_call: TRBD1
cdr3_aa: CAWRDAGTANQPQHF
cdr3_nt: TGTGCCTGGAGAGATGCTGGGACAGCAAATCAGCCCCAGCATTTT

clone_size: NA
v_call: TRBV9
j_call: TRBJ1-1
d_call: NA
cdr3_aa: CASSVVEGAGTEAFF
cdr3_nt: TGTGCCAGCAGCGTAGTTGAAGGGGCGGGGACTGAAGCTTTCTTT

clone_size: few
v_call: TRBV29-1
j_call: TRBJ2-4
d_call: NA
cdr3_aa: CSVGQGVLAKNIQYF
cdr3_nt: TGCAGCGTGGGCCAGGGCGTTTTAGCCAAAAACATTCAGTACTTC

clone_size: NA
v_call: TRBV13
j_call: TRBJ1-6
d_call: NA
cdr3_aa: CASSRGGASAYNSPLHF
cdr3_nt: TGTGCCAGCAGCAGAGGGGGGGCGAGCGCCTATAATTCACCCCTCCACTTT

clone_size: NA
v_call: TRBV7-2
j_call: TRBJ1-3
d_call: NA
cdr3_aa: CASSPGGVQNTIYF
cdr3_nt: TGTGCCAGCAGCCCCGGAGGGGTCCAAAACACCATATATTTT

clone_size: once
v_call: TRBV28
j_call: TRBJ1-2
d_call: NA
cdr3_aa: CAITTGSYGYTF
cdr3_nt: TGTGCCATCACCACAGGGAGCTATGGCTACACCTTC

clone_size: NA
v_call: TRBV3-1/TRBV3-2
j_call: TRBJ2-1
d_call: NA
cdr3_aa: CASSQGAGIFYNEQFF
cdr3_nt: TGTGCCAGCAGCCAAGGCGCGGGGATTTTTTACAATGAGCAGTTCTTC

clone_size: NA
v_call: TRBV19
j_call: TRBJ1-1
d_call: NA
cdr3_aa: CASTSYRNTEAFF
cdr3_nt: TGTGCCAGCACCTCTTACAGGAACACTGAAGCTTTCTTT

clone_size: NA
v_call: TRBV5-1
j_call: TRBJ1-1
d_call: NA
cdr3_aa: CASSLSGGRTEAFF
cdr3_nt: TGCGCCAGCAGCTTGTCGGGGGGCAGGACTGAAGCTTTCTTT

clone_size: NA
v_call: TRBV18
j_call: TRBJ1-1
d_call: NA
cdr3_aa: CASSPGPWNTEAFF
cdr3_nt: TGTGCCAGCTCCCCCGGTCCCTGGAACACTGAAGCTTTCTTT

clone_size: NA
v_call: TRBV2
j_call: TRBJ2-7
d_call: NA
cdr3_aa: CASKLREFNEQYF
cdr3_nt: TGTGCCAGCAAGCTACGGGAATTCAACGAGCAGTACTTC

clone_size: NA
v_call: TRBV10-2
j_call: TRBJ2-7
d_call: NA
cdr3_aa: CASSKIRGQSAEQYF
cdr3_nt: TGCGCCAGCAGTAAGATCAGGGGCCAATCGGCCGAGCAGTACTTC

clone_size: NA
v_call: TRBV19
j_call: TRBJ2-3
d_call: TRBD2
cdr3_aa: CASSSSGGITDTQYF
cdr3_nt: TGTGCCAGCAGCTCTAGCGGAGGCATCACAGATACGCAGTATTTT

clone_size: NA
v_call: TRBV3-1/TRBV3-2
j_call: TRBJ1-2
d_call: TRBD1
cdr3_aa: CASRGDRGTGYTF
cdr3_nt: TGTGCCAGCAGGGGGGACAGGGGAACGGGCTACACCTTC

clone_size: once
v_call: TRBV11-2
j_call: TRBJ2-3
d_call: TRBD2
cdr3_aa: CASSTTWGTSGTDTQYF
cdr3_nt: TGTGCCAGCAGCACAACCTGGGGGACTAGCGGCACAGATACGCAGTATTTT

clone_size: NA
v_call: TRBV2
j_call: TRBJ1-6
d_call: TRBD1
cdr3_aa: CASSRQDRNSPLHF
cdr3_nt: TGTGCCAGCAGTCGCCAGGACAGGAATTCACCCCTCCACTTT

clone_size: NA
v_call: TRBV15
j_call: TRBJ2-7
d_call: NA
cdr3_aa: CATSRDSRAYEQYF
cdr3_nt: TGTGCCACCAGCAGAGATAGCAGGGCCTACGAGCAGTACTTC

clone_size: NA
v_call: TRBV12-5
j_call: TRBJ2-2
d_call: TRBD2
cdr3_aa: CASQWGGGTGELFF
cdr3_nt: TGTGCTAGTCAATGGGGGGGTGGTACCGGGGAGCTGTTTTTT

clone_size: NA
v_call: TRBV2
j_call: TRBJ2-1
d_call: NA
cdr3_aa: CASSDNGADEQFF
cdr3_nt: TGTGCCAGCTCGGATAATGGGGCGGATGAGCAGTTCTTC

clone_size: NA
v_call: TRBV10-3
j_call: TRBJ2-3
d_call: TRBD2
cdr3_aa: CAIEPGGSTDTQYF
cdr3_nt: TGTGCCATCGAGCCGGGGGGGAGCACAGATACGCAGTATTTT

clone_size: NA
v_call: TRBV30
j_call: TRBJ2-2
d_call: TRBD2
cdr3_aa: CAGTSGRAYTGELFF
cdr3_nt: TGTGCCGGTACTAGCGGGAGGGCCTACACCGGGGAGCTGTTTTTT

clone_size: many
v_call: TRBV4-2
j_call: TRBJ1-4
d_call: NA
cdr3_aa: CASSQEVRATTNEKLFF
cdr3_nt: TGTGCCAGCAGCCAAGAAGTCAGGGCCACAACTAATGAAAAACTGTTTTTT

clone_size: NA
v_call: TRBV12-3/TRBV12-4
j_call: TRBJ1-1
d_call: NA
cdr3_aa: CASRQPLNTEAFF
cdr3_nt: TGTGCCAGCAGACAGCCATTGAACACTGAAGCTTTCTTT

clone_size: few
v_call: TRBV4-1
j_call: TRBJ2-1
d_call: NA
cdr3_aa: CASSQGASIVQFF
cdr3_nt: TGCGCCAGCAGCCAAGGGGCTAGCATCGTGCAGTTCTTC

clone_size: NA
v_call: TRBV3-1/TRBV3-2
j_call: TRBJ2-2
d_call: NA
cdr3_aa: CASSPRLRDLGLFF
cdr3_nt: TGTGCCAGCAGCCCGCGACTACGAGACCTAGGGCTGTTTTTT

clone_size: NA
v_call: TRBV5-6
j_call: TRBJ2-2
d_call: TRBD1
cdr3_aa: CASSSFRGQGLTGELFF
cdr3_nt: TGTGCCAGCAGCTCATTCCGGGGACAGGGGCTCACCGGGGAGCTGTTTTTT

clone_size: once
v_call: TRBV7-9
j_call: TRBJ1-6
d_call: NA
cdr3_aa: CASSLALGGYNSPLHF
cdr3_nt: TGTGCCAGCAGCTTAGCGCTGGGAGGTTATAATTCACCCCTCCACTTT

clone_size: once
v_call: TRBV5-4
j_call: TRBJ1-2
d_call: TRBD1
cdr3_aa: CASRADRAASNTF
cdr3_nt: TGTGCCAGCAGAGCGGACAGGGCGGCGTCGAACACCTTC

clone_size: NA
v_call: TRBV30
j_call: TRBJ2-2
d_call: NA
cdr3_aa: CAFGSPNTGELFF
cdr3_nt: TGTGCCTTCGGTAGCCCGAACACCGGGGAGCTGTTTTTT

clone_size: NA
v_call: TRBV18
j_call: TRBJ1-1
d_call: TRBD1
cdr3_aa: CASATGSNTEAFF
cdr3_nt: TGTGCCAGCGCGACAGGGAGTAACACTGAAGCTTTCTTT

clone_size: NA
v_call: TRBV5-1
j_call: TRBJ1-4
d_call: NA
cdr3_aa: CASSPGGSTNEKLFF
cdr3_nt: TGCGCCAGCAGCCCGGGTGGCTCAACTAATGAAAAACTGTTTTTT